This T cell receptor beta chain was recovered during a study of T cells after yellow fever vaccination (dated 2019 in TCRdb). Describing the broader study: The SMART-Seq v4 Ultra Low Input RNA kit was used to prepare libraries from fractions with low cell numbers. Two healthy male donors, one aged 18 to 30 and one aged 30 to 40 years, were included in the cohort. Blood was collected at multiple timepoints before and after primary and secondary immunization, and bulk PBMC replicates and cell subsets were isolated. Bulk TCR alpha and beta repertoires were sequenced longitudinally to track T-cell clones before and after primary and booster YFV17D yellow fever vaccination.

The study at large found these results: A small share of clonotypes occurred in both CD4 and CD8 compartments, likely arising from convergent recombination. The secondary T-cell response was found to be weaker but faster than the primary response, with a peak reached on day 5 rather than on day 15. Most clones expanded after primary vaccination were re-detected after the booster (almost 98% of CD4 and approximately 85% of CD8), suggesting broad memory maintenance. Computational filtering was needed because FACS-sorted repertoires could contain abundant contaminating clonotypes from the bulk population. Only a couple of donors were included in the study, so the extent to which the findings can be generalized is limited.

According to the study, the label for this sample's treatment or condition signals: live attenuated yellow fever vaccine strain. PBMCs were isolated from peripheral blood using a standard Ficoll-Paque protocol. Dynabeads CD4 and CD8 positive selection kits were used to isolate the CD4 and CD8 T-cell fractions. RNA was extracted with TriZol from bulk PBMCs, CD4 and CD8 fractions, and dextramer-positive and dextramer-negative fractions. TCR cDNA was synthesized by 5'RACE template switching, which introduced a universal primer site and unique molecular identifiers. cDNA synthesis was primed from both the TCR alpha and TCR beta constant segments. Library amplification used two PCR steps, and the second PCR step added sample barcodes and sequencing adapters. Libraries were sequenced on Illumina HiSeq 2500 (2x100 bp) or NovaSeq (2x150 bp). The original methods were these. MIGEC was used to demultiplex reads and collapse the reads into UMI consensus sequences, and MiXCR was used for V(D)J alignment. Vaccine-responding clonotypes were defined with edgeR using replicate PBMC samples, requiring FDR below 0.01 and a log2 fold change above 5 up to day 15. Each bulk clonotype received a CD4 or CD8 identity based on whether the sequenced CD4 or CD8 repertoire contained that clonotype at higher abundance. TCRdb trimmed public reads at Q25 via fastp, called clones via MiXCR and kept in-frame beta chains. Merged by CDR3 protein, the rows form single entries marked with the most common genes and DNA. TCRdb's processing, not the authors', yielded these V and J calls. The sample table holds 200,000 or so distinct CDR3 sequences, of which approximately 6.3% were seen once. About 0.95% of the sample is held by the ten biggest clonotypes.

This clonotype was picked up many times. Its antigen remains unidentified. No much larger clone exists at a distance of one base, and base qualities are not known. The CDR3 sequence holds 15 residues, the cysteine and phenylalanine included. Of all the DNA, just the CDR3 is kept, 45 bases in frame from base 1. CDR1 and CDR2 are drawn from the germline V gene: SGHTA, FQGTGA. After removal of 5 bases from V and 6 bases from J, the junction retains 7 bases not matched to a gene. Sequenced material: CD4+ T cells sorted from PBMCs, taken on the day of the yellow fever booster vaccination. The chain joins TRBV7-3 to TRBJ2-2; TRBD1 fits 9 bases in the junction. The receptor was derived from a man aged 25-45 years who received the YFV17D yellow fever vaccine. The CDR3: CASSPRDRVPGELFF. The bases read TGTGCCAGCAGCCCCCGGGACAGGGTCCCCGGGGAGCTGTTTTTT.